This T cell receptor beta chain was recovered during a study of blood T cell repertoires in COVID-19. Study background: In each case, the material was cDNA or gDNA derived from T cells, B-cell-depleted T cells, or PBMCs.

Original analysis: Amplification from reference gene primers served as the basis for estimated nucleated cell counts. Generated by immunoSEQ multiplex PCR, the TCRdb table keeps only in-frame clones and is missing some. The V and J calls and clone size were taken over from that table, and D and trimming were inferred from the DNA. In the table there are about 200,000 clones, about 88% of which are singletons. The table lists this clone with a count of one. This clonotype was obtained from a man in his fifties with COVID-19, enrolled during active disease. The sequencing input was peripheral blood.

The CDR3 bases are TGTGCCAGCCACGGACAGGGGTCCTACGAGCAGTACTTC. Protein: CASHGQGSYEQYF. The rearrangement links TRBV2 to TRBJ2-7, with 9 nucleotides matching TRBD1. The germline gives CDR1 SNHLY, CDR2 FYNNEI. The CDR3 extends over 13 amino acids. Trimming at V came to 8 bases and at J to 1 base, leaving 3 bases not matched to a gene.